Detailed here is one T cell receptor (beta chain). As originally analysed: Reference gene primer amplification in the assay estimated nucleated cell counts. The table came from immunoSEQ multiplex PCR; TCRdb's copy has only in-frame clones and leaves some out. The V and J calls and clone size are taken from that table; D and trimming were inferred from the DNA. The sample lists about 200,000 clones, approximately 90% occurring once. This sample is part of a study of blood T cell repertoires in COVID-19. Study information: COVID-19 samples collected from the United States, Italy and Spain covered acute and convalescent phases. PBMCs, B-cell-depleted T cells, or T cells were the source of the cDNA or gDNA that made up the material.

CDR1 SGHDT and CDR2 YYEEEE come from the germline V gene. The CDR3 totals 14 residues. Trimming removed 1 base at V and 5 bases at J, with 9 bases between. The sequenced sample was peripheral blood. The clonotype comes from a man aged 60 to 75 with active or convalescent COVID-19. This chain uses TRBV5-6 with TRBJ1-4, with D maybe TRBD1 (5 bases). The CDR3 loop is CASSLITGNEKLFF. CDR3 nucleotide sequence: TGTGCCAGCAGCTTGATAACAGGAAATGAAAAACTGTTTTTT. The whole variable domain, filled in from reference TRBV5-6 and TRBJ1-4, reads DAGVTQSPTHLIKTRGQQVTLRCSPKSGHDTVSWYQQALGQGPQFIFQYYEEEERQRGNFPDRFSGHQFPNYSSELNVNALLLGDSALYLCASSLITGNEKLFFGSGTQLSVL.